This note documents a single T cell receptor (beta chain) sequence. Antigen specificity is unknown. RNA transcripts provided the source from which TCR beta CDR3 regions were amplified. HTBI primers were the set used in a first-round RT-PCR of the TCR CDR3. TCRdb used MiXCR to reprocess the multiplex PCR reads, holding one entry per CDR3 protein. The table has about 410,000 distinct CDR3 sequences, roughly 14% seen once. Germline V gene data show CDR1 as LNHDA and CDR2 as SQIVND (reference sequence). V dropped 5 bases and J dropped 1 base, with 15 bases sitting between them. The CDR3 consists of 15 residues. Source material for PBMCs was more than 9.5 ml fresh peripheral blood. This sample was taken from a study of T cells in Graves' hyperthyroidism and ophthalmopathy. Study outcomes and limitations: Clonotypes that were expanded in thyroid above 0.001 mostly appeared in blood too.

This chain connects TRBV19 to TRBJ2-7; possible D gene TRBD1, 6 bases. The TCR comes from a man between 18 and 29 years old with Graves' ophthalmopathy. The sample was blood. DNA of the CDR3: TGTGCCAGTAGTCCCGCCGGACAGATTTCCTACGAGCAGTACTTC. This encodes CASSPAGQISYEQYF.